The 21 T cell receptor beta chains below were found in one sample sequenced in a study of metastatic and nonmetastatic thyroid tumors. Every patient was untreated before thyroid surgery. TCRdb redid the clone calls on the PCR reads using MiXCR. The sample comprises about 22,000 clones, more than 15% of which are singletons, and 2.5% to 3% rests with the top ten. Sequencing was carried out using adjacent normal tissue. The receptors originated from a male donor with papillary thyroid cancer or a benign thyroid nodule (not recorded which). Some clones in this sample may be carry-over from other donors' samples.

This clone is medium-sized in the sample. V gene TRBV20-1 combines with J gene TRBJ2-3; D perhaps matches TRBD1 (6 bases). CDR3 length: 15 amino acids. The V end lost 4 bases, the J end lost 0 bases, and 14 bases lay between the germline ends. Per the germline V gene, CDR1 is DFQATT and CDR2 is SNEGSKA (reference sequence). The CDR3 here is CSANRGSTSTDTQYF. DNA of the CDR3: TGCAGTGCTAATAGGGGGTCTACTAGCACAGATACGCAGTATTTT.

This clone was seen repeatedly, ten times or more. CDR3 residues: CASSILRLYKSSYEQYV. CDR3 DNA: TGCGCCAGCAGCATCCTCCGTTTATACAAGAGCTCCTACGAGCAGTACGTC. The rearrangement uses TRBV5-1 and TRBJ2-7; no clear D gene. The germline V and J ends were trimmed by 4 bases and 0 bases, with 20 bases remaining between them. The CDR3 has 17 residues. CDR1 SGHRS and CDR2 YFSETQ come from the germline V gene.

This clone was counted ten times or more. This sequence joins TRBV13 and TRBJ2-1; 8 bases fit TRBD2. This CDR3 has 16 amino acids. Germline CDR1 reads PRHDT; CDR2 reads FYEKMQ (reference sequence). Trimming cost V 5 bases and J 0 bases; bases outside gene matches: 6. Here the CDR3 reads CASSPGGVSSYNEQFF. The DNA of the CDR3 is TGTGCCAGCAGCCCCGGGGGGGTGAGCTCCTACAATGAGCAGTTCTTC.

This clone was detected many times. The rearrangement joins TRBV3-1 to TRBJ1-5; D is uncertain. This CDR3 comprises 15 residues. The V gene's germline CDR1 is LGHDT and CDR2 YNNKEL (reference sequence). Trimming shortened V by 3 bases and J by 7 bases, and 16 bases separated the two germline ends. The CDR3 loop reads CASSQAIHNPQPQHF. Written as DNA, the CDR3 is TGTGCCAGCAGCCAGGCCATCCACAATCCACAGCCCCAGCATTTT. The whole variable domain, filled in from reference TRBV3-1 and TRBJ1-5, reads DTAVSQTPKYLVTQMGNDKSIKCEQNLGHDTMYWYKQDSKKFLKIMFSYNNKELIINETVPNRFSPKSPDKAHLNLHINSLELGDSAVYFCASSQAIHNPQPQHFGDGTRLSIL.

This clone was recorded a few times. This chain uses TRBV6-2 or TRBV6-3 with TRBJ2-1; D ambiguous. Germline CDR1 MNHEY, CDR2 SVGEGT. This CDR3 contains 15 residues. V shed 3 bases and J shed 5 bases, with 14 bases lying between them. CDR3 sequence (DNA): TGTGCCAGCAGTTATGCGTATACCGGCCACAATGAGCAGTTCTTC. It is translated as CASSYAYTGHNEQFF.

The sample holds many counts of this clone. One end of the junction fails to match germline, which may point to a read error. The rearrangement joins TRBV11-2 to TRBJ2-1; perhaps TRBD1 as D (6 bases). Germline CDR1 reads SGHAT; CDR2 reads FQNNGV. This CDR3 contains 16 residues. CDR3 DNA sequence: TGTGCCAGCAGCTTGGTTCTATCAGGGGTTTACAATGAGCAGTCCTTC. This encodes CASSLVLSGVYNEQSF.

DNA for the CDR3: TGTGCCAGCAGCGTTCCCCCGGGAGGGCCCTACAATGAGCAGTTCTTC. Protein sequence: CASSVPPGGPYNEQFF. The rearrangement joins TRBV11-2 to TRBJ2-1, with TRBD2 matching 8 bases. The trim removed 5 bases at V and 2 bases at J, leaving 8 bases unmatched. The germline CDR1 and CDR2 sequences are SGHAT and FQNNGV. The CDR3 totals 16 residues.

About this clone itself: A read error may produce the germline difference seen at one junction end. CDR3 DNA: TGTGCCAGCAGCGTAGCCCGTCCGGGACTAGGCACAGCTACGCAGTATTTT. Translating it yields CASSVARPGLGTATQYF. This rearrangement joins TRBV9 to TRBJ2-3; 8 bases are shared with TRBD2. The CDR3 loop spans 17 amino acids. Germline CDR1 SGDLS, CDR2 YYNGEE.

V usage is TRBV19 and J usage is TRBJ2-5, with unresolved D. The CDR3 loop spans 14 amino acids. V lost 6 bases and J 2 bases, leaving 13 bases between the germline ends. Germline CDR1 is LNHDA and CDR2 is SQIVND (reference sequence). DNA of the CDR3: TGTGCCAGTAGCCCTCAGCGAGAGCAAGAGACCCAGTACTTC. This sequence encodes CASSPQREQETQYF.

This clone was seen a few times. The germline gene is not matched at one end of the junction; a read error may be the cause. The rearrangement uses TRBV12-3 or TRBV12-4 and TRBJ2-1; D is unresolved. This CDR3 contains 14 residues. CDR3 DNA: TGTGCCAGCAGTTTATTTGGACCCGGCGGCGCCTTGATCTTC. This codes for CASSLFGPGGALIF.

The J gene is TRBJ1-5, the V gene TRBV7-8, with 7 bases that match TRBD1. This CDR3 contains 15 residues. Germline V gives CDR1 SGHVS, CDR2 FQNEAQ. The J segment lost 0 bases and the V segment lost 6 bases, leaving 5 bases of the junction unmatched. The CDR3 nucleotides are TGTGCCAGCAGGGGACAGTCGTATAGCAATCAGCCCCAGCATTTT. It encodes CASRGQSYSNQPQHF.

The chain couples TRBV28 to TRBJ2-1; 7 nucleotides match TRBD2. This CDR3 comprises 14 residues. Germline loops: CDR1 MDHEN, CDR2 SYDVKM. The DNA of the CDR3 is TGTCACAGCAGTTTGCTAGCGGACGACAATGAGCAGTTCTTC. Amino acid sequence: CHSSLLADDNEQFF.

This chain uses TRBV9 with TRBJ2-1; 9 bases agree with TRBD2. Germline loops: CDR1 SGDLS, CDR2 YYNGEE. The ends lost 6 bases at V and 7 bases at J; junction bases unmatched: 14. The CDR3 is 16 residues long. DNA of the CDR3: TGTGCCAGCACTCCCGGGACTAGCCGGAATCTGAATGAGCAGTTCTTC. This sequence encodes CASTPGTSRNLNEQFF.

This clone is judged medium-sized. V is TRBV27 and J is TRBJ2-1, with TRBD2 as a possible D gene (6 bases). The CDR3 totals 16 residues. V was cut by 5 bases and J by 0 bases, with 14 bases left in between. Germline V CDR1 and CDR2: MNHEY, SMNVEV (reference sequence). The CDR3 DNA sequence: TGTGCCAGCAGTCAACTAGCCATGAGCTCCTACAATGAGCAGTTCTTC. Protein sequence: CASSQLAMSSYNEQFF.

This chain connects TRBV9 to TRBJ2-3; 7 nucleotides line up with TRBD1. Germline loops: CDR1 SGDLS, CDR2 YYNGEE. This CDR3 contains 15 residues. The trim removed 4 bases at V and 2 bases at J, leaving 7 bases unmatched. CDR3 bases: TGTGCCAGCAGCCCCCGGGACAGCTACACAGATACGCAGTATTTT. It yields the protein CASSPRDSYTDTQYF.

This clone has at least ten counts. This may come from a read error, since a much larger clone is one base off. Other DNA sequences in the same sample also yield this CDR3. This chain connects TRBV2 to TRBJ1-1; D may be TRBD1 (6 bases). The CDR3 is 15 residues long. Trimming cost V 4 bases and J 2 bases, with 14 bases left between them. CDR1 and CDR2 (germline): SNHLY, FYNNEI. The CDR3 is CASSVDGGPNTEAFF. The CDR3 DNA reads TGTGCCAGCAGTGTAGATGGGGGGCCAAACACTGAAGCTTTCTTT.

At least ten counts were recorded for this clone. CDR3 in DNA: TGCGCCAGCAGCTTGGTCGGGACAACTACAGATACGCAGTATTTT. Amino acids: CASSLVGTTTDTQYF. The chain is built from TRBV5-1 and TRBJ2-3, with a weak D call TRBD1 (6 bases). Trimming removed 0 bases at V and 3 bases at J, with 11 bases between. This CDR3 has 15 amino acids. Germline V gives CDR1 SGHRS, CDR2 YFSETQ.

Ten or more counts support this clone. V gene TRBV5-5 combines with J gene TRBJ2-3, with D possibly matching TRBD2 (5 bases). The germline CDR1 and CDR2 sequences are SGHKS and YYEKEE (reference sequence). The CDR3 is 15 amino acids. The V end lost 9 bases, the J end lost 6 bases, and 23 bases lay between the germline ends. CDR3 sequence reads: CATSRMEALLDTQYF. The DNA of the CDR3 is TGTGCCACCTCCCGTATGGAGGCCCTATTGGATACGCAGTATTTT.

In this sample, this clone turned up many times. An end of the junction differs from the germline gene, which may be a read error. This chain links TRBV3-1 with TRBJ2-1; 9 bases line up with TRBD2. The CDR3 consists of 15 residues. Germline V gives CDR1 LGHDT, CDR2 YNNKEL (reference sequence). The CDR3, as DNA: TGTGCCAGCAGCCAAAGCACCACCTTAGCGGGGGACCGCCTCTTC. Amino acids: CASSQSTTLAGDRLF.

In its sample, this clone ranks as medium-sized (0.01 to 0.1%). For the CDR3, the DNA is TGTGCCAGCATGGGGGGCAATCAGCCCCAGCATTTT. Its translation is CASMGGNQPQHF. The genes are TRBV12-3 or TRBV12-4 and TRBJ1-5; D possibly corresponds to TRBD1 (5 bases). The CDR3 loop spans 12 amino acids. Deletions cut 7 bases from V and 2 bases from J, with 6 bases between.

This chain connects TRBV7-6 to TRBJ1-1; D is perhaps TRBD1 (5 bases). The CDR3 has 15 residues. Trimming cost V 4 bases and J 0 bases, with 12 bases left between them. CDR1 and CDR2 from the germline V gene are SGHVS and FNYEAQ. CDR3 in amino acids: CASSSGQGLNTEAFF. In DNA form, the CDR3 reads TGTGCCAGCAGCTCAGGGCAGGGCCTGAACACTGAAGCTTTCTTT.